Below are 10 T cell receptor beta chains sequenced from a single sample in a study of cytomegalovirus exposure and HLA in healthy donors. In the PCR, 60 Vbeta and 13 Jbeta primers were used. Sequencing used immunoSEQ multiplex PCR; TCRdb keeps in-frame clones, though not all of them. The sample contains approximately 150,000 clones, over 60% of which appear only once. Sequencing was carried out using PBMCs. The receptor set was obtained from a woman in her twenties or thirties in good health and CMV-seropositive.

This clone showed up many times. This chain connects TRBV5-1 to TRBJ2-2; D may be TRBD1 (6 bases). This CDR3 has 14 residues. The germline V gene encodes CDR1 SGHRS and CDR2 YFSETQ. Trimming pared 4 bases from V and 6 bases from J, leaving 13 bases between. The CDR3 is CASSTQGLPGELFF. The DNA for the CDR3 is TGCGCCAGCAGCACACAGGGTTTACCCGGGGAGCTGTTTTTT.

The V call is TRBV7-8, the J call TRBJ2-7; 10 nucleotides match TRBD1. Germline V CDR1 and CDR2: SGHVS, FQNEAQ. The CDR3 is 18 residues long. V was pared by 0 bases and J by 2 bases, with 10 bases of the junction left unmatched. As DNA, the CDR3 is TGTGCCAGCAGCTTAGCGTATATCGGGACAGGGGTCCCCTACGAGCAGTACTTC. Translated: CASSLAYIGTGVPYEQYF. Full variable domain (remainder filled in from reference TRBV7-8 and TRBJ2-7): GAGVSQSPRYKVAKRGQDVALRCDPISGHVSLFWYQQALGQGPEFLTYFQNEAQLDKSGLPSDRFFAERPEGSVSTLKIQRTQQEDSAVYLCASSLAYIGTGVPYEQYFGPGTRLTVT.

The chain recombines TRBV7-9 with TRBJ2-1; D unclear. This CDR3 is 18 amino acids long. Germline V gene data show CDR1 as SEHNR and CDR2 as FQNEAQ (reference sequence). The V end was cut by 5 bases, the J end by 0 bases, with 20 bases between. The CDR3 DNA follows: TGTGCCAGCAGCCCGCCGAGTGGCGCTCCTAGCTCCTACAATGAGCAGTTCTTC. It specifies CASSPPSGAPSSYNEQFF.

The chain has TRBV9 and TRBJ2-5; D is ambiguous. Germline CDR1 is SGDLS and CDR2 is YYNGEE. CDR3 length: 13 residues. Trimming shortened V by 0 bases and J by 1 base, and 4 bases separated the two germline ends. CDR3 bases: TGTGCCAGCAGCGTAGACTTCCAAGAGACCCAGTACTTC. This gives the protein CASSVDFQETQYF.

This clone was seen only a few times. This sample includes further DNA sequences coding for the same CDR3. The CDR3 protein is CASRQGSGNTIYF. Here the CDR3 DNA reads TGTGCCAGTAGACAGGGATCTGGAAACACCATATATTTT. The rearrangement joins TRBV19 to TRBJ1-3; D perhaps matches TRBD1 (6 bases). V was trimmed by 6 bases and J by 1 base, leaving 7 bases between them. The CDR3 loop spans 13 amino acids. Germline loops: CDR1 LNHDA, CDR2 SQIVND (reference sequence).

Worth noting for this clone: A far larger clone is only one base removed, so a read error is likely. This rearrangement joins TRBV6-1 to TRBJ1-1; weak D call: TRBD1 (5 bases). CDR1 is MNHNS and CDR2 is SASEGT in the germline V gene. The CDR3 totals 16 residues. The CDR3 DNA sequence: TGTGCCAGCAGTGAAGCGCTCGGGAGTCTGGACACTGAACCTTTCTTT. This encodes CASSEALGSLDTEPFF.

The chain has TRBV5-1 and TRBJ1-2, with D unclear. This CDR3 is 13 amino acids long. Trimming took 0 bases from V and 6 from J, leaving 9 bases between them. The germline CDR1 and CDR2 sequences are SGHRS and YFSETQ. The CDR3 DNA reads TGCGCCAGCAGCTTGGCCTTAACAGATGGCTACACCTTC. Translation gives CASSLALTDGYTF. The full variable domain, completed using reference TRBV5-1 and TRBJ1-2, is KAGVTQTPRYLIKTRGQQVTLSCSPISGHRSVSWYQQTPGQGLQFLFEYFSETQRNKGNFPGRFSGRQFSNSRSEMNVSTLELGDSALYLCASSLALTDGYTFGSGTRLTVV.

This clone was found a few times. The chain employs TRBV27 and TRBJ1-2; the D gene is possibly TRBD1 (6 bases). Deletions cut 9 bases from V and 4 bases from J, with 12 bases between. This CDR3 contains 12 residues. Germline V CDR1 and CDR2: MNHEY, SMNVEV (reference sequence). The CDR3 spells CASAARGYGYTF. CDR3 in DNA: TGTGCCAGTGCCGCCAGGGGCTATGGCTACACCTTC.

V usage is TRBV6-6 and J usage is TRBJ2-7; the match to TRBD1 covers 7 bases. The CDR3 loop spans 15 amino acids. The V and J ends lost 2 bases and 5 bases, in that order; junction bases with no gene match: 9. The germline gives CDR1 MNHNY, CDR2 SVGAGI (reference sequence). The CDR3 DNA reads TGTGCCAGCAGTTACCAGTCAGGGGGAAGGGACGAGCAGTACTTC. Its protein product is CASSYQSGGRDEQYF.

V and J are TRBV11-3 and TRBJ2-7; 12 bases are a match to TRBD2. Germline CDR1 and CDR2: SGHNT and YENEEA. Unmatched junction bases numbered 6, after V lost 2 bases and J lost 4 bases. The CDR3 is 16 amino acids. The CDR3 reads CASSLLAGGPGYEQYF. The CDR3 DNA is TGTGCCAGCAGCTTACTAGCGGGAGGGCCTGGGTACGAGCAGTACTTC. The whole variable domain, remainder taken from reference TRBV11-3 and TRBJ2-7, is EAGVVQSPRYKIIEKKQPVAFWCNPISGHNTLYWYLQNLGQGPELLIRYENEEAVDDSQLPKDRFSAERLKGVDSTLKIQPAELGDSAVYLCASSLLAGGPGYEQYFGPGTRLTVT.